Listed below are T cell receptor beta chains from one sample, sequenced in a study of blood T cell repertoires in COVID-19. The table came from immunoSEQ multiplex PCR; TCRdb's copy has only in-frame clones and leaves some out. The table records about 440,000 clones, around 89% of them present only once. The sample was peripheral blood. All receptors derive from a woman aged 30 to 39 with acute or convalescent COVID-19. The CDR3 runs from the conserved cysteine through the conserved F or W. Each record gives: J gene, CDR3 length, D gene, V gene, clone size, CDR3 DNA, CDR3 protein. A D gene is named only where the DNA matches it firmly. Expanded clones are given a class, and other clones once, few, many or no size at all.

TRBJ1-1	16	TRBD1	TRBV5-1	NA	TGCGCCAGCAGCTTGGAAGGCGGACAGGGATACACTGAAGCTTTCTTT	CASSLEGGQGYTEAFF
TRBJ1-4	12	TRBD1	TRBV6-5	NA	TGTGCCAGCAGCCCGGGACAGCATTTACTGTTTTTT	CASSPGQHLLFF
TRBJ1-3	16	NA	TRBV2	NA	TGTGCCAGCAGTGAAGAGTCTTCCACTAACGGAAACACCATATATTTT	CASSEESSTNGNTIYF
TRBJ1-2	13	TRBD1	TRBV6-5	NA	TGTGCCAGCAGGTCTGACAGGGCACGGGGCTACACCTTC	CASRSDRARGYTF
TRBJ2-1	17	TRBD2	TRBV2	once	TGTGCCAACCTCGGGACTAGCGGGGCGGGGGACTACAATGAGCAGTTCTTC	CANLGTSGAGDYNEQFF
TRBJ2-2	14	NA	TRBV29-1	NA	TGCAGCGCCCCTGGGCAGACGAACACCGGGGAGCTGTTTTTT	CSAPGQTNTGELFF
TRBJ1-2	12	NA	TRBV27	NA	TGTGCCAGCAGTTCCCGACAGAGCGGCTACACCTTC	CASSSRQSGYTF
TRBJ2-7	14	NA	TRBV28	NA	TGTGCCAGCAGCGGGGTCGGGAGAAGCTACGAGCAGTACTTC	CASSGVGRSYEQYF
TRBJ2-1	15	TRBD1	TRBV6-2/TRBV6-3	NA	TGTGCCAGCAGTTATGGGGACAGGGGAAGCAATGAGCAGTTCTTC	CASSYGDRGSNEQFF
TRBJ2-3	14	TRBD1	TRBV10-3	NA	TGTGCCATCAGTACCGGGACAGGGTCAGATACGCAGTATTTT	CAISTGTGSDTQYF
TRBJ2-6	19	NA	TRBV10-3	NA	TGTGCCATCAGTGCAAATAAAGGGGCAGGGATAACTGGGGCCAACGTCCTGACTTTC	CAISANKGAGITGANVLTF
TRBJ2-5	15	TRBD1	TRBV7-8	NA	TGTGCCAGCAGCGGAGGGACAGGGGCCTTGGAGACCCAGTACTTC	CASSGGTGALETQYF
TRBJ1-3	17	TRBD1	TRBV28	NA	TGTGCCAGCAGTCAATCCGGGACAGCGAGCTCTGGAAACACCATATATTTT	CASSQSGTASSGNTIYF
TRBJ2-3	16	NA	TRBV18	few	TGTGCCAGCTCACCTCCGGGCAGGGCTGGCACAGATACGCAGTATTTT	CASSPPGRAGTDTQYF
TRBJ2-4	16	NA	TRBV2	NA	TGTGCCAGCAGTGAAAGCTGGGGAGTAGCCAAAAACATTCAGTACTTC	CASSESWGVAKNIQYF
TRBJ2-6	17	NA	TRBV19	NA	TGTGCCAGTAGTATAGTATCCGGGGTCTTTGGGGCCAACGTCCTGACTTTC	CASSIVSGVFGANVLTF
TRBJ1-5	13	NA	TRBV7-9	NA	TGTGCCAGCACCCCGACACATGATCAGCCCCAGCATTTT	CASTPTHDQPQHF
TRBJ2-3	12	NA	TRBV10-3	NA	TGTGCCATCAGTGAGTCACAGGATACGCAGTATTTT	CAISESQDTQYF
TRBJ2-2	15	TRBD2	TRBV6-5	NA	TGTGCCAGCGCGGGACTAGCGGGCTTCACCGGGGAGCTGTTTTTT	CASAGLAGFTGELFF
TRBJ1-2	17	NA	TRBV7-3	NA	TGTGCCAGCCCTTGCTGGCTGATCCAAAGGGGTTCCTATGGCTACACCTTC	CASPCWLIQRGSYGYTF
TRBJ2-6	16	NA	TRBV5-4	once	TGTGCCAGCAGCTTGGAGGGGTACTCTGGGGCCAACGTCCTGACTTTC	CASSLEGYSGANVLTF
TRBJ2-3	15	NA	TRBV5-4	NA	TGTGCCAGCAGCTTGGACAGTTCCATCACAGATACGCAGTATTTT	CASSLDSSITDTQYF
TRBJ1-5	13	TRBD1	TRBV12-3/TRBV12-4	few	TGTGCCAGCAGAGGGACAGCCAATCAGCCCCAGCATTTT	CASRGTANQPQHF
TRBJ1-6	11	NA	TRBV2	NA	TGTGCCAGCAGTGCGGACAGTGCAAGGTACTTT	CASSADSARYF
TRBJ2-7	14	NA	TRBV6-5	NA	TGTGCCAGCAGTCCCGACAGAGATCTCTACGAGCAGTACTTC	CASSPDRDLYEQYF
TRBJ1-5	13	NA	TRBV23-1	NA	TGCGCCATGCTCAGGGCTCTTAATCAGCCCCAGCATTTT	CAMLRALNQPQHF
TRBJ2-1	15	TRBD1	TRBV5-1	NA	TGCGCCAGCAGTTTCGACAGGGCGTCCTACAATGAGCAGTTCTTC	CASSFDRASYNEQFF
TRBJ2-5	15	NA	TRBV4-1	NA	TGCGCCAGCAGCCCGACCGCCATGAAGCGGGAGACCCAGTACTTC	CASSPTAMKRETQYF
TRBJ1-1	13	NA	TRBV7-9	NA	TGTGCCAGCAGCTTAGACATGAACACTGAAGCTTTCTTT	CASSLDMNTEAFF
TRBJ2-1	14	TRBD2	TRBV29-1	NA	TGCAGCGTTGTCCCGACTAGCGGGGGCAATGAGCAGTTCTTC	CSVVPTSGGNEQFF
TRBJ2-1	14	NA	TRBV27	once	TGTGCCAGCAGTTTAGGGCCCCCGTACAATGAGCAGTTCTTC	CASSLGPPYNEQFF
TRBJ2-5	15	TRBD1	TRBV3-1/TRBV3-2	NA	TGTGCCAGCAGCGCACGGGACAGGGGATTGGAGACCCAGTACTTC	CASSARDRGLETQYF
TRBJ2-7	16	NA	TRBV11-2	NA	TGTGCCAGCAGCCTAGAGGACAGCACCTTCTCCTACGAGCAGTACTTC	CASSLEDSTFSYEQYF